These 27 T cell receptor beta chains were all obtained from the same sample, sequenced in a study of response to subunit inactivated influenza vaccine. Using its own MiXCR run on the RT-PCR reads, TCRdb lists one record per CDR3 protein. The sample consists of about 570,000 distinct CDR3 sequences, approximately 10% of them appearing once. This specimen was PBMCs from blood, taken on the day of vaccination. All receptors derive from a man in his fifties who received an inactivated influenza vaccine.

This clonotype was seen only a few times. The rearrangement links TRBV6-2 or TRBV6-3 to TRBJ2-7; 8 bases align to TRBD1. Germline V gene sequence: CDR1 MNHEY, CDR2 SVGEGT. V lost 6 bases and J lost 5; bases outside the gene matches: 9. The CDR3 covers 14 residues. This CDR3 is CASSQPGQENEQYF. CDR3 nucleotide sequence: TGTGCCAGCAGCCAACCGGGACAGGAGAACGAGCAGTACTTC.

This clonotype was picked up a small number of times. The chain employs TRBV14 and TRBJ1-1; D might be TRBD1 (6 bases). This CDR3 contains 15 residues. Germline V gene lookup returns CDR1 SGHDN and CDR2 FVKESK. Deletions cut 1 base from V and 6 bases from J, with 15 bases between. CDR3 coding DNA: TGTGCCAGCAGCCAAGTCAGGGGCAATTTTCCTGAAGCTTTCTTT. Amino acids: CASSQVRGNFPEAFF.

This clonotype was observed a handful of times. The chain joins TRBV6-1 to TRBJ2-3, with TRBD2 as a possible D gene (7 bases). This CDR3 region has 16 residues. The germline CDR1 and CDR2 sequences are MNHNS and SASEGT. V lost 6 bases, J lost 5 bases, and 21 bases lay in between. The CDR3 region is CASRTTGVRGGDTQYF. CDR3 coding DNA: TGTGCCAGCAGAACCACGGGGGTGAGGGGGGGAGATACGCAGTATTTT.

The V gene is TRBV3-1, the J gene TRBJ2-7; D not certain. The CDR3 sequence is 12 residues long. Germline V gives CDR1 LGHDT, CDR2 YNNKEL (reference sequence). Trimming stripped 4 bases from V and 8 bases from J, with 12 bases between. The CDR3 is CASSRREYKQYF. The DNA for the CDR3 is TGTGCCAGCAGCCGAAGAGAATACAAGCAGTACTTC.

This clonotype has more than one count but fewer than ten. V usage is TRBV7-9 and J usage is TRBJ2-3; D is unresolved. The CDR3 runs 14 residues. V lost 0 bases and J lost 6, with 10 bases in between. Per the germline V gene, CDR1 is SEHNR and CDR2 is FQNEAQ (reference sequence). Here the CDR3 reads CASSLARARDTQYF. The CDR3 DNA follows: TGTGCCAGCAGCTTAGCCCGGGCACGGGATACGCAGTATTTT.

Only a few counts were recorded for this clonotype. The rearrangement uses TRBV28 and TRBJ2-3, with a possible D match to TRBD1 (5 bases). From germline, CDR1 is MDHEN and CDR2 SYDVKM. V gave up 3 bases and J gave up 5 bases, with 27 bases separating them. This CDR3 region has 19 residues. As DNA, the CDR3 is TGTGCCAGCAGTTTGCTAACAGTTGAGTCAGGGTGGACGGGAGATACGCAGTATTTT. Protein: CASSLLTVESGWTGDTQYF.

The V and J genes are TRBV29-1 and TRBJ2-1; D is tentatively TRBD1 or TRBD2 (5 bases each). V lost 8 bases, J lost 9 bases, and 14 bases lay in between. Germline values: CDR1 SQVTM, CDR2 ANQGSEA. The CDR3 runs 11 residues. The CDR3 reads CSNRKGTEQFF. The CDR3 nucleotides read TGCAGCAACCGCAAGGGGACTGAGCAGTTCTTC.

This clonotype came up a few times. The CDR3 sequence: CASRTSDEKLFF. The CDR3 nucleotides are TGTGCCAGCAGAACATCCGATGAAAAACTGTTTTTT. This sequence joins TRBV6-2 or TRBV6-3 and TRBJ1-4; D not resolved. The CDR3 totals 12 residues. Germline V gene sequence: CDR1 MNHEY, CDR2 SVGEGT. Trimming removed 6 bases from V and 6 bases from J, with 8 bases in between.

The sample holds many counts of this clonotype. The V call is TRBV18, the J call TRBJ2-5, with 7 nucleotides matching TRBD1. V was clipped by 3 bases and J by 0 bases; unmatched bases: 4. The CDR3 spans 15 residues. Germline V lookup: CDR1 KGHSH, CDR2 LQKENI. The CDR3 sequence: CASSPRQGHQETQYF. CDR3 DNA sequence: TGTGCCAGCTCACCCCGACAGGGCCACCAAGAGACCCAGTACTTC.

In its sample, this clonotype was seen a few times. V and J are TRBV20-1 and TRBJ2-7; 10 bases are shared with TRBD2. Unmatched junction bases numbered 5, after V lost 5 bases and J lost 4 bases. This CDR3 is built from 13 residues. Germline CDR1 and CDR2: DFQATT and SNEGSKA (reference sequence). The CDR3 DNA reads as TGCAGTGCTCCACTAGCGGGAAGATACGAGCAGTACTTC. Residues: CSAPLAGRYEQYF.

The chain's CDR3 is CSARSGRLAENSRLYNEQFF. Here the CDR3 DNA reads TGCAGTGCTAGATCCGGGAGACTAGCGGAAAACTCCCGCTTGTACAATGAGCAGTTCTTC. The J gene is TRBJ2-1, the V gene TRBV20-1, with TRBD2 identical over 9 bases. Germline V CDR1 and CDR2: DFQATT, SNEGSKA (reference sequence). The CDR3 is 20 residues long. Losses at the gene ends were 2 bases for V and 4 bases for J; bases not matched to a gene: 21.

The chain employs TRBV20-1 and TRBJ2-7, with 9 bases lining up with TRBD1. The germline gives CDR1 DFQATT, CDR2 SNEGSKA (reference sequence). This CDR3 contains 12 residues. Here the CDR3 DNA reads TGCAGCGGGGGACAGGGTCGGTACGAGCAGTACTTC. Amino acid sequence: CSGGQGRYEQYF.

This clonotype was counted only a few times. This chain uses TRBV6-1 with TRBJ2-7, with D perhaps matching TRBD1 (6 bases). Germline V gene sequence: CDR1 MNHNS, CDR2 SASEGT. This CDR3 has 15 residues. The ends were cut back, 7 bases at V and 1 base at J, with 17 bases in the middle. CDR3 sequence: CASKIGTLGSYEQYF. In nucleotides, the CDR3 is TGTGCCAGCAAAATCGGGACACTCGGATCCTACGAGCAGTACTTC.

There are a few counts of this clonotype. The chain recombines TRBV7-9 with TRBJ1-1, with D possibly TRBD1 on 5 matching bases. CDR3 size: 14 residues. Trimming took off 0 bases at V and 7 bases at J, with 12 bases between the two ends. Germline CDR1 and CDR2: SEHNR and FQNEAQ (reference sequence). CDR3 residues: CASSLAGGDLEAFF. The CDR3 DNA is TGTGCCAGCAGCTTAGCGGGCGGGGACCTTGAAGCTTTCTTT.

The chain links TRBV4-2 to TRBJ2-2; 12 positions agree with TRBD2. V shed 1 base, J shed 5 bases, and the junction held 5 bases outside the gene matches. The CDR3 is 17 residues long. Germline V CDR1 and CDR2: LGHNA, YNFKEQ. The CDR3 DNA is TGTGCCAGCAGCCAAGGGACTAGCGGGGTAGCAACCGGGGAGCTGTTTTTT. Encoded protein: CASSQGTSGVATGELFF.

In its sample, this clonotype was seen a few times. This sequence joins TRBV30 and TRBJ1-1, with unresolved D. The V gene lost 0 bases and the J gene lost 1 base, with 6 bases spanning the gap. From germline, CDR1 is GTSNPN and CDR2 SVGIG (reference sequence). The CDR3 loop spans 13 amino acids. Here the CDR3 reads CAWSVGANTEAFF. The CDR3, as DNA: TGTGCCTGGAGTGTCGGCGCGAACACTGAAGCTTTCTTT.

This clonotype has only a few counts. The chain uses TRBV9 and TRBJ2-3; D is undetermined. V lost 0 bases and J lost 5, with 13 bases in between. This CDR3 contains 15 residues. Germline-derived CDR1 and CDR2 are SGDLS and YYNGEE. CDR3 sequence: CASSVGTLGLDTQYF. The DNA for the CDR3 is TGTGCCAGCAGCGTAGGTACCCTGGGGTTAGATACGCAGTATTTT.

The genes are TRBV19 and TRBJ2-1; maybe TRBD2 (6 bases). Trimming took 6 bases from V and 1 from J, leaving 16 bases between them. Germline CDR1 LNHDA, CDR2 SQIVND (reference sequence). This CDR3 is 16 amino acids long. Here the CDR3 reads CASRPSRERSYNEQFF. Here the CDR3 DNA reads TGTGCCAGTAGACCCTCCCGGGAGAGATCCTACAATGAGCAGTTCTTC.

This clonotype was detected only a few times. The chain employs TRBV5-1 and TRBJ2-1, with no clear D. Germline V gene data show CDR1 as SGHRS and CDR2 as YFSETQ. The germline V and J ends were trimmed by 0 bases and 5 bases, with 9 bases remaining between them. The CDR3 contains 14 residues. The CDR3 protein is CASSLEGWDNEQFF. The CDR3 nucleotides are TGCGCCAGCAGCTTGGAAGGATGGGACAATGAGCAGTTCTTC.

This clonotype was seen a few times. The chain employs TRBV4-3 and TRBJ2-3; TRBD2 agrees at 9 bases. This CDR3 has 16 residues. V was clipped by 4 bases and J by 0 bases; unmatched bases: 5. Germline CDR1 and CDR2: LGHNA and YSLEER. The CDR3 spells CASSLSGSGSTDTQYF. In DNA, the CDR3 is TGCGCCAGCAGCCTTAGCGGGAGCGGCAGCACAGATACGCAGTATTTT.

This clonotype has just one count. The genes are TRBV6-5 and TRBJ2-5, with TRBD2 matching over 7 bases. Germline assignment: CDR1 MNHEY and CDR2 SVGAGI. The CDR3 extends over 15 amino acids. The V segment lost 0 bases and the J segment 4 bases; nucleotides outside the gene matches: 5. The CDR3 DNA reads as TGTGCCAGCAGTTACTCGGTGTCTAGCGGAGAGACCCAGTACTTC. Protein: CASSYSVSSGETQYF.

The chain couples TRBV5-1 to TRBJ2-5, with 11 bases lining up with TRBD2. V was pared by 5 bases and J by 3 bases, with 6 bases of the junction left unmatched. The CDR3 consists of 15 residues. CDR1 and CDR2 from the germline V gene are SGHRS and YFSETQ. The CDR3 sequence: CASSRGSGGEETQYF. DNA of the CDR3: TGCGCCAGCAGTCGTGGTAGCGGGGGGGAAGAGACCCAGTACTTC.

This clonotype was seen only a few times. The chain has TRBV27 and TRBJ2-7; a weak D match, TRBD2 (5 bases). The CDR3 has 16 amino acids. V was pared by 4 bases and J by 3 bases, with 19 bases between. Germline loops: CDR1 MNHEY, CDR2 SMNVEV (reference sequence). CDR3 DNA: TGTGCCAGCAGTTCCGTTATACTAGGCCCGATCTACGAGCAGTACTTC. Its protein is CASSSVILGPIYEQYF.

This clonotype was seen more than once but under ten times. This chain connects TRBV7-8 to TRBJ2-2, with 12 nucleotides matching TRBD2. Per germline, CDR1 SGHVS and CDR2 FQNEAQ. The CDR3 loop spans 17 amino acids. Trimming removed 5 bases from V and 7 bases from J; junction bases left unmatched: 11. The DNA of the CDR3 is TGTGCCAGCAGCCCATCCCCTAGCGGGAGGGCGGACGGGGAGCTGTTTTTT. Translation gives CASSPSPSGRADGELFF.

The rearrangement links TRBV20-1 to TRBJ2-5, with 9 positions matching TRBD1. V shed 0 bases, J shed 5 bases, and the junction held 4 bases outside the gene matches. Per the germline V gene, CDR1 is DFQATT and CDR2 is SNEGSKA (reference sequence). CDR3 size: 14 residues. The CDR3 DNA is TGCAGTGCTAGAGAGAAGACAGGGGGGGAGACCCAGTACTTC. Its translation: CSAREKTGGETQYF.

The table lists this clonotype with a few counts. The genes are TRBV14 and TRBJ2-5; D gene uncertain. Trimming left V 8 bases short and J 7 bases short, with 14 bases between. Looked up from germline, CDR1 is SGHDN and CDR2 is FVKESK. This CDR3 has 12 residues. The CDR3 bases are TGTGCCAGCGGTACCGAATGGCGGACCCAGTACTTC. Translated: CASGTEWRTQYF.

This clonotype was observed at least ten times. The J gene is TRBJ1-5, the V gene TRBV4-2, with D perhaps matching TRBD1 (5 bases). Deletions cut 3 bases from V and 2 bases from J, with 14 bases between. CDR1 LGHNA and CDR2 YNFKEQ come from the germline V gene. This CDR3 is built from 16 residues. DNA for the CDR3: TGTGCCAGCAGCCAGGGACTAGCGGGAGGCAATCAGCCCCAGCATTTT. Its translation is CASSQGLAGGNQPQHF.